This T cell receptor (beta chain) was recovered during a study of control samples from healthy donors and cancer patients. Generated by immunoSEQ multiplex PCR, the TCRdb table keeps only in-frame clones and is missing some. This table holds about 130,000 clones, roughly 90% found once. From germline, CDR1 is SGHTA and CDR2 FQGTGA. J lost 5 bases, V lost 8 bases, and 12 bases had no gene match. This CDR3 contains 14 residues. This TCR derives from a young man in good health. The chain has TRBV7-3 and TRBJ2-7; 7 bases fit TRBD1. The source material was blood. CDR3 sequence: CASATQGSSDEQYF. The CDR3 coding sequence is TGTGCCAGCGCCACACAGGGGTCTTCCGACGAGCAGTACTTC.